This record covers a single T cell receptor beta chain. Two negative PCRs, clearance, or symptom resolution had been documented for recovered Cohort 3 donors. This specimen belongs to a study of blood T cell repertoires in COVID-19. The CDR3 contains 15 residues. V dropped 8 bases and J dropped 2; count of bases not matched to a gene: 10. Germline V gene sequence: CDR1 MNHEY, CDR2 SMNVEV (reference sequence). Clones were sequenced by immunoSEQ multiplex PCR, and TCRdb holds only the in-frame ones, with some missing. Of around 280,000 clones listed, about 89% are singletons. This receptor was obtained from a woman in her thirties or forties who had recovered from COVID-19. V and J are TRBV27 and TRBJ1-2; TRBD1 matches 8 bases. Sequenced sample: PBMCs or T cells enriched from blood (not recorded which). The CDR3 DNA follows: TGTGCCAGCGGCAATGACAGGGGTCTGAACTATGGCTACACCTTC. Protein sequence: CASGNDRGLNYGYTF.